Listed here are 7 T cell receptor beta chains from one sample, sequenced in a study of CD8 T cells in ankylosing spondylitis. Whole-study findings and limits: Apparently characteristic of ankylosing spondylitis blood was a TCR beta motif (fewer than 10 highly homologous variants).

For these receptors, no antigen is known. TCRdb re-analysed the 5' RACE reads in MiXCR, keeping a single row per CDR3 protein. Of around 890,000 distinct CDR3 sequences in the sample, approximately 12% are singletons; the top ten hold approximately 0.51%. The source material was blood, either unsorted or a sorted T cell fraction (not recorded which). All receptors come from a male donor with ankylosing spondylitis.

This clonotype has a handful of counts. The chain is built from TRBV11-2 and TRBJ1-2; 10 positions match TRBD1. Germline CDR1 is SGHAT and CDR2 is FQNNGV. J gave up 8 bases and V 5 bases, and 11 bases lay outside the gene matches. This CDR3 has 15 residues. CDR3 DNA sequence: TGTGCCAGCAGCAACGTCGGGACAGGGGTGGGGGGCTACACCTTC. This translates into CASSNVGTGVGGYTF.

There are many counts of this clonotype. This chain links TRBV20-1 with TRBJ1-3; D is undetermined. This CDR3 comprises 15 residues. Germline CDR1 and CDR2: DFQATT and SNEGSKA (reference sequence). V was cut by 0 bases and J by 2 bases, with 11 bases left in between. The CDR3 sequence is CSARDTRMAGNTIYF. CDR3 nucleotides: TGCAGTGCTAGAGATACTAGGATGGCTGGAAACACCATATATTTT.

This clonotype was seen repeatedly, ten times or more. This chain uses TRBV7-2 with TRBJ2-1; 14 nucleotides match TRBD2. The germline gives CDR1 SGHTA, CDR2 FQGNSA. The CDR3 contains 19 residues. The V and J ends lost 0 bases and 0 bases, in that order; junction bases with no gene match: 4. CDR3 loop: CASSLATTSGGASYNEQFF. Here the CDR3 DNA reads TGTGCCAGCAGCTTAGCCACGACTAGCGGGGGGGCCTCCTACAATGAGCAGTTCTTC.

This chain joins TRBV14 and TRBJ2-1; TRBD2 might be the D (5 bases). CDR1 and CDR2 (germline): SGHDN, FVKESK. Between the trimmed V and J ends, which lost 2 bases and 9 bases, there was a span of 14 bases. This CDR3 region has 14 residues. CDR3 nucleotides: TGTGCCAGCAGCCAAAGGAGAGGGAGCGGTGAGCAGTTCTTC. The encoded protein is CASSQRRGSGEQFF.

This clonotype came up a few times. The V call is TRBV18, the J call TRBJ2-3; D unclear. There are 14 residues in the CDR3. The V and J ends lost 3 bases and 1 base respectively, with 8 bases between them. Germline CDR1 and CDR2: KGHSH and LQKENI. The CDR3 coding sequence is TGTGCCAGCTCACCTTCTGCTCGCACAGATACGCAGTATTTT. This sequence encodes CASSPSARTDTQYF.

In its sample, this clonotype was seen a few times. This sequence joins TRBV29-1 and TRBJ2-3; D is unresolved. V lost 5 bases and J lost 5, with 8 bases in between. This CDR3 has 11 residues. Per the germline V gene, CDR1 is SQVTM and CDR2 is ANQGSEA. DNA for the CDR3: TGCAGCGTTTATTCGGGAGATACGCAGTATTTT. This sequence encodes CSVYSGDTQYF.

The table lists this clonotype with a few counts. The chain carries TRBV12-3 or TRBV12-4 and TRBJ1-4, with TRBD1 matching 7 bases. The CDR3 covers 16 residues. V gave up 4 bases and J gave up 8 bases; unmatched junction bases: 13. The CDR3 coding sequence is TGTGCCAGCAGTTCGGGTGCTGGCAGGGGGGACGAAAAACTGTTTTTT. Translation gives CASSSGAGRGDEKLFF.